The rows below give T cell receptor beta chains drawn from one sample of a study of OX40 agonist ivuxolimab in advanced cancers. Assay used: immunoSEQ multiplex PCR; TCRdb lists only in-frame clones, some missing. This sample has some 85,000 clones, with around 90% found just once. The sequences come from CD4+ or CD8+ T cells sorted from blood, collected in a trial of the OX40 agonist ivuxolimab. Receptor source: an adult with an advanced solid tumor such as melanoma, head and neck, liver or kidney cancer. The CDR3 runs from the conserved cysteine through the conserved F or W. The order of the fields is CDR3 length, V gene, J gene, CDR3 protein.

>12|TRBV29-1|TRBJ2-5
CSVNRDGETQYF
>13|TRBV6-6|TRBJ2-7
CASSYAGVTEQYF
>13|TRBV6-1|TRBJ2-6
CASRDRGANVLTF
>13|TRBV2|TRBJ2-5
CASTGTLQETQYF
>17|TRBV5-8|TRBJ1-5
CASSFTSTADSNQPQHF
>13|TRBV10-3|TRBJ1-5
CAIGGRDNQPQHF
>16|TRBV6-5|TRBJ2-3
CASSYSTGLYTDTQYF
>11|TRBV29-1|TRBJ1-2
CSVGVQGAVTF
>12|TRBV5-8|TRBJ2-3
CASSPHRDTQYF
>17|TRBV10-3|TRBJ1-1
CAIRRNPQGNDGEGAFF
>12|TRBV2|TRBJ2-7
CASRDGTYEQYF
>18|TRBV7-2|TRBJ1-2
CASSPNLAGEHGNYGYTF
>14|TRBV2|TRBJ2-2
CASSEVTGSGELFF
>13|TRBV18|TRBJ1-4
CASSPGAGEKLFF
>15|TRBV7-9|TRBJ2-2
CASRLEGVNTGELFF
>16|TRBV4-3|TRBJ2-7
CASSQVLGVWSYEQYF
>15|TRBV4-3|TRBJ1-4
CASSQEGQESEKLFF
>13|TRBV2|TRBJ1-5
CASRGPGIQPQRF
>14|TRBV10-1|TRBJ1-3
CASSDGYSGNTIYF
>14|TRBV10-3|TRBJ1-1
CASRQQGGNTEAFF
>15|TRBV5-1|TRBJ1-5
CASSSGEGFTQPQHF
>15|TRBV6-5|TRBJ2-7
CASASAGTGIYEQYF
>17|TRBV18|TRBJ1-1
CASSPRGKNFRNTEAFF
>18|TRBV7-2|TRBJ1-6
CASSPGRGRGSYNSPLHF
>15|TRBV5-1|TRBJ1-4
CASSPTRTRGDWLFF
>15|TRBV5-1|TRBJ2-5
CASSHNSGTQETQYF
>18|TRBV15|TRBJ2-1
CATELAGTNGRSYNEQFF
>15|TRBV7-2|.
CASSLMWGASYEQYF
>15|TRBV7-9|TRBJ1-1
CASSLTGFRDTEAFF
>13|TRBV11-3|TRBJ2-2
CASATGITGELFF
>14|TRBV7-9|TRBJ2-1
CATRTSGSGNEQFF
>13|TRBV6-6|TRBJ1-2
CASSEGTDHQHTF
>14|TRBV5-4|TRBJ2-1
CASSLKLAVGEQFF
>15|TRBV5-4|TRBJ2-6
CASSWDSSGANVLTF
>13|TRBV2|TRBJ2-5
CASRAGMAGTQYF
>8|TRBV20-1|TRBJ1-2
CSAYGYTF
>14|TRBV19|TRBJ1-5
CASSRTGAGQPQHF
>15|TRBV5-1|TRBJ2-6
CASSSTGPGANVLTF
>13|TRBV18|TRBJ1-1
CASSSVGVAEAFF
>12|TRBV18|TRBJ1-4
CASSDDGGRLFF
>12|TRBV7-9|TRBJ1-2
CAATAGAYGYTF
>15|TRBV5-1|TRBJ2-7
CASSLDSWASYEQYF
>14|TRBV5-1|TRBJ1-2
CASSSGQGLGGYTF
>17|TRBV27|TRBJ2-7
CASSLGNNGRRAYEQYF
>11|TRBV4-2|TRBJ2-1
CASSQANEQFF
>13|TRBV28|TRBJ2-7
CASSSGYSYEQYF
>15|TRBV2|TRBJ1-3
CASRKRRQVENTIYF
>15|TRBV2|TRBJ2-1
CASSESRQGYNEQFF
>15|TRBV5-4|TRBJ2-5
CASSLMGAGMETQYF
>14|TRBV19|TRBJ1-2
CASSMGGVEVGYTF
>14|TRBV12-5|TRBJ2-1
CASRVSGSHNEQFF
>15|TRBV6-4|TRBJ2-7
CASSDLSPYSYEQYF